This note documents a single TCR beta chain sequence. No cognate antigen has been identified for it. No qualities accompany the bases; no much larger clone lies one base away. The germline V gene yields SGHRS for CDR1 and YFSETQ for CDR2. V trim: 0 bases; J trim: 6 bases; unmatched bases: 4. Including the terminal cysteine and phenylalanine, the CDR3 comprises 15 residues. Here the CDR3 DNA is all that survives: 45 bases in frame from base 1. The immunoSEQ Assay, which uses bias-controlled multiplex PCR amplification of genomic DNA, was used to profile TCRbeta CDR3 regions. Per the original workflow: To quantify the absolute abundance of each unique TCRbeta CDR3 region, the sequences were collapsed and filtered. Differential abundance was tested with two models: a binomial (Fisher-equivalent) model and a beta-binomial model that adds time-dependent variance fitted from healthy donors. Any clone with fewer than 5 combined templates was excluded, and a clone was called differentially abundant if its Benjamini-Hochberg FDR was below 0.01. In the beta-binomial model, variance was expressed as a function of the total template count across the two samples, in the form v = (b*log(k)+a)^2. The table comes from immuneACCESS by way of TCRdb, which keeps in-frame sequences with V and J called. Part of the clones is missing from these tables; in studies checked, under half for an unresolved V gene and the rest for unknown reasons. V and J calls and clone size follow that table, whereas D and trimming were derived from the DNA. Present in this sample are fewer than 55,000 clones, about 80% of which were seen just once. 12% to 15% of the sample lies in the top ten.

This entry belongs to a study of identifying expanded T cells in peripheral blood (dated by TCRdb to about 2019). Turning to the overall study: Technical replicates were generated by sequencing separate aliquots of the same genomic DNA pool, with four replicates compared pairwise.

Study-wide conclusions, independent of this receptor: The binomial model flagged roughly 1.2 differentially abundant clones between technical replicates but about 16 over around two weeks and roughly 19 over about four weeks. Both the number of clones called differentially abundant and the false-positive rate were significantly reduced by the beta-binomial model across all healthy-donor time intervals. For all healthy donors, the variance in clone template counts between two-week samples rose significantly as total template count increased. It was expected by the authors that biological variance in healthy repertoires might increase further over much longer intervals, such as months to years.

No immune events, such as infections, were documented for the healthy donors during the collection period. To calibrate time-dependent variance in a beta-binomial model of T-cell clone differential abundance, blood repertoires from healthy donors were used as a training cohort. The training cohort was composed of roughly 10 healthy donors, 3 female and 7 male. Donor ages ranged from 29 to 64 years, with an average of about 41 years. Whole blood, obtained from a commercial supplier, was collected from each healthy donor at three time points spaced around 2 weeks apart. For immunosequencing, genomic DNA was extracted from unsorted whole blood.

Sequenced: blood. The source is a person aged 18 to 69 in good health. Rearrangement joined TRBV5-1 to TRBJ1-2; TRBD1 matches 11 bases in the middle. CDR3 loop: CASSLEGQGANGYTF. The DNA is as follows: TGCGCCAGCAGCTTGGAAGGACAGGGGGCAAATGGCTACACCTTC.